This TCR beta chain was recorded in a study of blood T cells in healthy people across ages. A J-beta primer mix and a sample-barcoded 5' primer were used in a second PCR of roughly 7 to 12 cycles. Using its own MiXCR run on the 5' RACE reads, TCRdb lists one record per CDR3 protein. Of about 650,000 distinct CDR3 sequences in the sample, 52% were seen once. This clonotype was counted many times. In germline, CDR1 is SNHLY, CDR2 FYNNEI. Trimming cost V 7 bases and J 5 bases; bases outside gene matches: 4. The CDR3 spans 13 residues. Specimen: blood. This receptor was taken from an elderly woman in good health. The rearrangement links TRBV2 to TRBJ2-7; 11 bases map to TRBD1. CDR3 sequence (DNA): TGTGCCAGCACTCGGGACAGGGGGAACGAGCAGTACTTC. Protein sequence: CASTRDRGNEQYF. Combining the CDR3 with reference TRBV2 and TRBJ2-7 gives the whole variable domain EPEVTQTPSHQVTQMGQEVILRCVPISNHLYFYWYRQILGQKVEFLVSFYNNEISEKSEIFDDQFSVERPDGSNFTLKIRSTKLEDSAMYFCASTRDRGNEQYFGPGTRLTVT.